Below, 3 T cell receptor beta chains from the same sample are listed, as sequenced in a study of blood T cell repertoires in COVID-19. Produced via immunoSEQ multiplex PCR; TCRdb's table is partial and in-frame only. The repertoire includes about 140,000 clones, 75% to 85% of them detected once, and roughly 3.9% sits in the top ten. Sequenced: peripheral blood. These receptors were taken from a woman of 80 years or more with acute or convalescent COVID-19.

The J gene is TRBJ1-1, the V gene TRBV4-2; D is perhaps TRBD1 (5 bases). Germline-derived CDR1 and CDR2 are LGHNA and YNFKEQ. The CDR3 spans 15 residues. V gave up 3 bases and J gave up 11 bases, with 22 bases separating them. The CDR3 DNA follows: TGTGCCAGCAGCCATCCCAATCGGGGGACGAGTGGGGCTTTCTTT. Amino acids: CASSHPNRGTSGAFF.

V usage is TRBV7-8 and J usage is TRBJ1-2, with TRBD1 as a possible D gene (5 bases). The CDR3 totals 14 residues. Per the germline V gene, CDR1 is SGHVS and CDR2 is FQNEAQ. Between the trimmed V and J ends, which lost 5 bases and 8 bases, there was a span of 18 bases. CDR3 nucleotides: TGTGCCAGCAGCCCCCAGGAGGGCAGGGAGGGCTACACCTTC. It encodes CASSPQEGREGYTF.

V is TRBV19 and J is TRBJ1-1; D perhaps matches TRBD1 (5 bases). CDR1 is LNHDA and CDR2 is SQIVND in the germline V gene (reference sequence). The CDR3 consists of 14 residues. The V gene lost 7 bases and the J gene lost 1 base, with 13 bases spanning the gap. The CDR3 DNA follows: TGTGCCAGTACAGGACGGGGGAGGAACACTGAAGCTTTCTTT. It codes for CASTGRGRNTEAFF.